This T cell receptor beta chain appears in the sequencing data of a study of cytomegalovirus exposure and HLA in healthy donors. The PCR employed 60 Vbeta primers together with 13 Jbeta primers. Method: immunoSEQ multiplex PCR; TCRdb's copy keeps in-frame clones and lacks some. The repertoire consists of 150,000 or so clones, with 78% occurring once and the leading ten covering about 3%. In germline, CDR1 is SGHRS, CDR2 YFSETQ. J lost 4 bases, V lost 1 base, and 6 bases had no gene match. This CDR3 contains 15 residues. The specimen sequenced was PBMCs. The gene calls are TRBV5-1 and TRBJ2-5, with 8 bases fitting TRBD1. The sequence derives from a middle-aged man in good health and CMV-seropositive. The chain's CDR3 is CASSLQGARAETQYF. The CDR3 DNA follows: TGCGCCAGCAGCTTGCAGGGGGCTCGGGCAGAGACCCAGTACTTC.